This T cell receptor (beta chain) was identified during a study of T cell responses to AZD1222 COVID-19 vaccine (dated by TCRdb to about 2021). Context from the whole study: TCR sequencing was performed for some 250 trial participants, of whom 207 were given two doses of AZD1222 and around 25 were given two doses of MenACWY control vaccine. Trial participants were enrolled by age into subgroups of 18-55, 56-69 and 70-plus years, and around 150, 28 and 57 TCR-sequenced participants, respectively, were included in these subgroups.

The paper's findings and limits, for the study overall: Because no day 14 peak-response samples were available, repertoires were characterized only after the peak T cell response. Participants were mostly white British, with more females than males. The authors suggested clonal diversity may have been underestimated. Spike-specific TCR breadth and depth rose significantly after two AZD1222 doses compared with day 0 and with MenACWY recipients. Conclusions about previously exposed vaccinees are limited because only five to seven AZD1222 recipients were SARS-CoV-2 seropositive at baseline. CD4 TCRs associated with the vaccine covered the entire spike protein, and the dominant responses were in regions 160-218 and 743-854. In the small 56-69-year group, the increase in depth fell short of significance, most likely because of low power. Reportedly, almost half of the unique spike-specific TCRs recognized epitopes lying outside the regions that are mutated in the B.1.351 and B.1.1.7 variants.

As regards this clone: Its recognized antigen is unknown. No base-level quality is on record; no much larger clone is a single base apart.

From cysteine to phenylalanine, the CDR3 is 13 amino acids long. Kept here is only the CDR3 DNA, which spans 39 bases and is read in frame from base 1. Reading the germline V gene gives CDR1 SQVTM and CDR2 ANQGSEA. Here V drops 7 bases and J drops 4 bases, and the junction holds 6 bases not matched to any gene. The CDR3 regions of human TCRbeta chains were analyzed by immunosequencing. Under the source paper's analysis protocol: Repertoire TCRs were matched against a reference library of SARS-CoV-2-specific TCRs generated with the MIRA antigen-specificity platform. Breadth meant the fraction of unique TCRs that were SARS-CoV-2-associated, whereas depth meant the fraction of total T cells that were SARS-CoV-2-associated. Using the MIRA data, each spike-specific TCR was mapped to the spike region that the TCR reacts to and placed in a CD4 or CD8 class. Log10-transformed breadth and depth values were compared by one-way ANOVA with Sidak's multiple comparisons tests. This is the immuneACCESS table as TCRdb keeps it, with only in-frame sequences that have V and J called. A part of the clones is gone; compared with another copy, unresolved V genes explain less than half, and the rest is unexplained. That table supplies the V and J calls and clone size; D and trimming were determined from the DNA. Within this sample are about 83,000 clones, with 90% to 95% of them counted one time only. The ten most abundant clones make up 4.5% of the sample.

According to the study, the label for this sample's time point signals: baseline before first vaccination. According to the study, the label for this sample's treatment or condition signals: meningococcal conjugate vaccine given as trial control. Vaccinee samples were obtained from the UK trials COV001 and COV002, which included a single-blind randomized controlled phase 2/3 trial of AZD1222 (ChAdOx1 nCoV-19) in healthy adults. For TCRbeta chain sequencing, PBMC samples were collected from trial participants at day 0 and at day 28 after the second dose. The clonotype was recovered from an adult in good health. The sequencing here drew on peripheral blood, taken on day 0 of MenACWY control vaccination. The rearrangement joined TRBV29-1 to TRBJ2-3, with 9 junctional bases fitting TRBD1. The CDR3 protein sequence reads: CSAGQGSPDTQYF. The nucleotides read TGCAGCGCTGGACAGGGGTCCCCAGATACGCAGTATTTT.